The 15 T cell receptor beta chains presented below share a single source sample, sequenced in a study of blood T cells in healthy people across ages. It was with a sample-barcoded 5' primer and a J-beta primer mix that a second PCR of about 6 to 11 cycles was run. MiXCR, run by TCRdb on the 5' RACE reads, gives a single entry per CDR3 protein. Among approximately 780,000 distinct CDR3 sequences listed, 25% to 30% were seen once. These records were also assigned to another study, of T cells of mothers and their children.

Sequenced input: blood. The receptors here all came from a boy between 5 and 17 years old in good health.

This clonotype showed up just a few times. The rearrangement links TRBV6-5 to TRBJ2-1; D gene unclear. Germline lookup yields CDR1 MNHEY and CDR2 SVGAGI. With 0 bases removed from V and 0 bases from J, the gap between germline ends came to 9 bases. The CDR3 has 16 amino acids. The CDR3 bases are TGTGCCAGCAGTTACTCCGGACGGAGCTCCTACAATGAGCAGTTCTTC. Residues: CASSYSGRSSYNEQFF.

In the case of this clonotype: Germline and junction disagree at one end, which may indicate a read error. CDR3 sequence (DNA): TGCGCCGGCAGCTTGGAGGTAGCGGGGGGGCTCAATGAGCAGTTCTTC. It codes for CAGSLEVAGGLNEQFF. This rearrangement joins TRBV5-1 to TRBJ2-5; TRBD2 aligns across 11 bases. Gene TRBJ2-1 matches the end of the DNA better, so the J call may be wrong. The CDR3 is made up of 16 amino acids. Germline CDR1 reads SGHRS; CDR2 reads YFSETQ.

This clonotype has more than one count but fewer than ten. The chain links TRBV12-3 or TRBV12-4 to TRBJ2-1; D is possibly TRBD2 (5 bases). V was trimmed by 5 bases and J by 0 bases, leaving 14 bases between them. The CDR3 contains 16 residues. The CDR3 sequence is CASSRPDWSSYNEQFF. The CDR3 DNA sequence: TGTGCCAGCAGTCGCCCGGACTGGAGCTCCTACAATGAGCAGTTCTTC.

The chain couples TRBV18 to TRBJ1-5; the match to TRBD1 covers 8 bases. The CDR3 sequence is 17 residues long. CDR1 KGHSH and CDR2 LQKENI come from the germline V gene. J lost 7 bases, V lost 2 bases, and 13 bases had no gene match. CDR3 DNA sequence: TGTGCCAGCTCACCAACTCTCTTGACAGGGGAAAGCCAGCCCCAGCATTTT. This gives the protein CASSPTLLTGESQPQHF.

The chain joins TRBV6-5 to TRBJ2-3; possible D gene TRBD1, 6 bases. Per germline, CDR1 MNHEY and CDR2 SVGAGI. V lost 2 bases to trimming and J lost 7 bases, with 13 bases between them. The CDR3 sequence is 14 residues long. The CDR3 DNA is TGTGCCAGCAGTTACGGGGGCTCCCCGAATACGCAGTATTTT. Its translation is CASSYGGSPNTQYF.

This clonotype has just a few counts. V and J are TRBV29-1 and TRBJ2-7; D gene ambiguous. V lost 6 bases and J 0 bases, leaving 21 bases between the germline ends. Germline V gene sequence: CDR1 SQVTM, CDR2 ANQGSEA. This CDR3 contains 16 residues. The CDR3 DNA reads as TGCAGCGTGAGGAATGACTCCGACTGGCGCTCCTACGAGCAGTACTTC. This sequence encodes CSVRNDSDWRSYEQYF.

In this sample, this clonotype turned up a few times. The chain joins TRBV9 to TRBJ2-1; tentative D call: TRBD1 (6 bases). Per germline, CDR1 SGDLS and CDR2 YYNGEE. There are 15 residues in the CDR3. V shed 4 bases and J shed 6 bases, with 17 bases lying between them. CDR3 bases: TGTGCCAGCAGCTCAACAGGGAGTGCTGGCAATGAGCAGTTCTTC. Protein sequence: CASSSTGSAGNEQFF.

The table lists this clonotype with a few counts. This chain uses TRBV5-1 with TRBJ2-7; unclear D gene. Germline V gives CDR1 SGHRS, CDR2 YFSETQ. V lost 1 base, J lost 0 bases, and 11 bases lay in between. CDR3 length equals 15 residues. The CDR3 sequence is CASSLKAMSSYEQYF. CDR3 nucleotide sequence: TGCGCCAGCAGCTTGAAGGCGATGAGCTCCTACGAGCAGTACTTC.

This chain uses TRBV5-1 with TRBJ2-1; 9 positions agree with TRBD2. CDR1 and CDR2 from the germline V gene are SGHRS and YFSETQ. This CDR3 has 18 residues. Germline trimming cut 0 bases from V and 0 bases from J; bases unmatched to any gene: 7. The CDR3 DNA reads TGCGCCAGCAGCTTGGGGGCTAGCGGGACAATCTCCTACAATGAGCAGTTCTTC. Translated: CASSLGASGTISYNEQFF.

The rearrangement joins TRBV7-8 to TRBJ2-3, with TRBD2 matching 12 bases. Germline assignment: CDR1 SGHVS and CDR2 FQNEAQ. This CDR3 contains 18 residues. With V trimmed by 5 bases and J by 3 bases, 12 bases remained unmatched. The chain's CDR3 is CASSPLRLAGVGTDTQYF. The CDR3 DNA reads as TGTGCCAGCAGCCCGTTAAGACTAGCGGGGGTGGGGACAGATACGCAGTATTTT.

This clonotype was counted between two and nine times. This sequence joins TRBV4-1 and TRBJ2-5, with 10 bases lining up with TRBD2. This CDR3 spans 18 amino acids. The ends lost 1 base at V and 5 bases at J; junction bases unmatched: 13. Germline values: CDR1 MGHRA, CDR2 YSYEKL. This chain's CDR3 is CASSQGLLAGGFAETQYF. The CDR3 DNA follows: TGCGCCAGCAGCCAAGGGTTGTTAGCGGGGGGCTTTGCGGAGACCCAGTACTTC.

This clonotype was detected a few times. CDR3 sequence: CASSGMTETLSYEQYF. DNA of the CDR3: TGTGCCAGCAGCGGCATGACAGAAACCCTCTCCTACGAGCAGTACTTC. The V and J genes are TRBV3-1 and TRBJ2-7; D may be TRBD1 (5 bases). V was pared by 5 bases and J by 0 bases, with 17 bases between. The CDR3 has 16 residues. Germline loops: CDR1 LGHDT, CDR2 YNNKEL (reference sequence).

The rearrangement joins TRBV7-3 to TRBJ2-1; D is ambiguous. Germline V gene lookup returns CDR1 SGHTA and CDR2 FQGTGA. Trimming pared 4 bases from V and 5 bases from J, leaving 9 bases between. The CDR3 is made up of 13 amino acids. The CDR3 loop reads CASSSRINNEQFF. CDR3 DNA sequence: TGTGCCAGCAGCTCCCGGATAAACAATGAGCAGTTCTTC.

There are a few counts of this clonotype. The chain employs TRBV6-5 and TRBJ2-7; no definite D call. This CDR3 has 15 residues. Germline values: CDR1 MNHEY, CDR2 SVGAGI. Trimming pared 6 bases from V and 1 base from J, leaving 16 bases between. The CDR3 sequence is CASRNRNGESYEQYF. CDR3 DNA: TGTGCCAGCAGGAATCGGAATGGCGAATCCTACGAGCAGTACTTC.

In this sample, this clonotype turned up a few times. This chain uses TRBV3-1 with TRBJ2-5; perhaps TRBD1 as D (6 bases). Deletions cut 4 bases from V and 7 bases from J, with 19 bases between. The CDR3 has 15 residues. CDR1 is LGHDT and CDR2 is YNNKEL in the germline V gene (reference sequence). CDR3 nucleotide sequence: TGTGCCAGCAGCCCATGGCGACAGGTCCCGGGGACCCAGTACTTC. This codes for CASSPWRQVPGTQYF.